This is a list of T cell receptor beta chains from one sample in a study of blood T cell repertoires in COVID-19. TCRdb's copy holds only in-frame clones and misses some; the assay was immunoSEQ multiplex PCR. The sample has 140,000 to 150,000 clones, about 89% seen once; the top ten hold around 6.5%. Sequenced: peripheral blood. The receptors shown here come from an elderly man with acute or convalescent COVID-19. Each CDR3 is given with its conserved first and last residue. A D gene is named only where the DNA matches it firmly. Clone size is given for some rows only: seen once, a few or many times, or a class if the clone is expanded.

D gene: NA; V gene: TRBV7-3; clone size: NA; J gene: TRBJ2-2; CDR3 DNA: TGTGCCAGCAGCTTAGGGCCTAGCGACACCGGGGAGCTGTTTTTT; CDR3 protein: CASSLGPSDTGELFF
D gene: NA; V gene: TRBV2; clone size: NA; J gene: TRBJ1-1; CDR3 DNA: TGTGCCAGCAGTGAAGAGGTGGCGGCGGACACTGAAGCTTTCTTT; CDR3 protein: CASSEEVAADTEAFF
D gene: TRBD1; V gene: TRBV9; clone size: NA; J gene: TRBJ2-7; CDR3 DNA: TGTGCCAGCAGCGTGACCGGGACAGGGGTGGGCGAGCAGTACTTC; CDR3 protein: CASSVTGTGVGEQYF
D gene: TRBD2; V gene: TRBV9; clone size: NA; J gene: TRBJ2-2; CDR3 DNA: TGTGCCAGCAGCGTAGCTAGCGGGGCCTTGGGCACCGGGGAGCTGTTTTTT; CDR3 protein: CASSVASGALGTGELFF
D gene: TRBD2; V gene: TRBV7-8; clone size: many; J gene: TRBJ2-7; CDR3 DNA: TGTGCCAGCAGCTTTTCTAGCGGCCCTCGTGGGGAGCAGTACTTC; CDR3 protein: CASSFSSGPRGEQYF
D gene: TRBD1; V gene: TRBV28; clone size: NA; J gene: TRBJ1-1; CDR3 DNA: TGTGCCAGCATTAGGACAGGGGATTTATTCCCGAACACTGAAGCTTTCTTT; CDR3 protein: CASIRTGDLFPNTEAFF
D gene: NA; V gene: TRBV3-1/TRBV3-2; clone size: NA; J gene: TRBJ2-5; CDR3 DNA: TGTGCCAGCAGCCAGTTTAGCGAAAAAGAGACCCAGTACTTC; CDR3 protein: CASSQFSEKETQYF
D gene: TRBD2; V gene: TRBV11-2; clone size: NA; J gene: TRBJ2-3; CDR3 DNA: TGTGCCAGCAGCTTAGCTAGGACTAGCGGGACTAATACGCAGTATTTT; CDR3 protein: CASSLARTSGTNTQYF
D gene: TRBD1; V gene: TRBV4-1; clone size: NA; J gene: TRBJ1-4; CDR3 DNA: TGCGCCAGCAGTCCCCGGGACAGAGGAAATGAAAAACTGTTTTTT; CDR3 protein: CASSPRDRGNEKLFF
D gene: TRBD1; V gene: TRBV5-4; clone size: NA; J gene: TRBJ1-6; CDR3 DNA: TGTGCCAGCAGGGCGACAGGGGATTCACCCCTCCACTTT; CDR3 protein: CASRATGDSPLHF
D gene: NA; V gene: TRBV15; clone size: once; J gene: TRBJ2-5; CDR3 DNA: TGTGCCACCAGCAGAGGGGGCGCGGGAACGGATCCCCAGTACTTC; CDR3 protein: CATSRGGAGTDPQYF
D gene: TRBD2; V gene: TRBV19; clone size: NA; J gene: TRBJ2-7; CDR3 DNA: TGTGCCAGTAGTATATCGGGAGGACCCTACGAGCAGTACTTC; CDR3 protein: CASSISGGPYEQYF
D gene: TRBD1; V gene: TRBV6-5; clone size: NA; J gene: TRBJ1-5; CDR3 DNA: TGTGCCAGCAGTACAGGGGGCCAAAGCAATCAGCCCCAGCATTTT; CDR3 protein: CASSTGGQSNQPQHF
D gene: TRBD2; V gene: TRBV9; clone size: NA; J gene: TRBJ2-3; CDR3 DNA: TGTGCCAGCAGCCCTCAGCGGGGGAACGCTGGAGATACGCAGTATTTT; CDR3 protein: CASSPQRGNAGDTQYF
D gene: TRBD1; V gene: TRBV19; clone size: NA; J gene: TRBJ2-2; CDR3 DNA: TGTGCGTCCAGGGGGCGTAACACCGGGGAGCTGTTTTTT; CDR3 protein: CASRGRNTGELFF
D gene: NA; V gene: TRBV28; clone size: NA; J gene: TRBJ2-2; CDR3 DNA: TGTGCGAGCATGGTGGGCGCAGCCGGGGAGCTGTTTTTT; CDR3 protein: CASMVGAAGELFF
D gene: NA; V gene: TRBV7-9; clone size: NA; J gene: TRBJ1-2; CDR3 DNA: TGTGCCAGCAGCTTACAGGGTACGGATGGCTACACCTTC; CDR3 protein: CASSLQGTDGYTF
D gene: NA; V gene: TRBV6-5; clone size: NA; J gene: TRBJ1-3; CDR3 DNA: TGTGCCAGCAGTTCCCGACAGAGCTCTGGAAACACCATATATTTT; CDR3 protein: CASSSRQSSGNTIYF
D gene: NA; V gene: TRBV5-1; clone size: NA; J gene: TRBJ1-6; CDR3 DNA: TGCGCCAGCAGCTTCGGGGGGGATCAATATTCACCCCTCCACTTT; CDR3 protein: CASSFGGDQYSPLHF
D gene: NA; V gene: TRBV28; clone size: NA; J gene: TRBJ1-5; CDR3 DNA: TGTGCCAGCAGCCAAAACAGGGTCACCCAGCCCCAGCATTTT; CDR3 protein: CASSQNRVTQPQHF
D gene: NA; V gene: TRBV4-1; clone size: few; J gene: TRBJ2-7; CDR3 DNA: TGCGCCAGCAGCCAGAAACAGGGGACTCTCGAGCAGTACTTC; CDR3 protein: CASSQKQGTLEQYF
D gene: TRBD1; V gene: TRBV7-9; clone size: NA; J gene: TRBJ1-1; CDR3 DNA: TGTGCCAGCAGCAAAACAGGGGGGCCGAACACTGAAGCTTTCTTT; CDR3 protein: CASSKTGGPNTEAFF
D gene: NA; V gene: TRBV27; clone size: NA; J gene: TRBJ2-7; CDR3 DNA: TGTGCCAGCAGTTTAGGGCAGGGCCGAACCTACGAGCAGTACTTC; CDR3 protein: CASSLGQGRTYEQYF